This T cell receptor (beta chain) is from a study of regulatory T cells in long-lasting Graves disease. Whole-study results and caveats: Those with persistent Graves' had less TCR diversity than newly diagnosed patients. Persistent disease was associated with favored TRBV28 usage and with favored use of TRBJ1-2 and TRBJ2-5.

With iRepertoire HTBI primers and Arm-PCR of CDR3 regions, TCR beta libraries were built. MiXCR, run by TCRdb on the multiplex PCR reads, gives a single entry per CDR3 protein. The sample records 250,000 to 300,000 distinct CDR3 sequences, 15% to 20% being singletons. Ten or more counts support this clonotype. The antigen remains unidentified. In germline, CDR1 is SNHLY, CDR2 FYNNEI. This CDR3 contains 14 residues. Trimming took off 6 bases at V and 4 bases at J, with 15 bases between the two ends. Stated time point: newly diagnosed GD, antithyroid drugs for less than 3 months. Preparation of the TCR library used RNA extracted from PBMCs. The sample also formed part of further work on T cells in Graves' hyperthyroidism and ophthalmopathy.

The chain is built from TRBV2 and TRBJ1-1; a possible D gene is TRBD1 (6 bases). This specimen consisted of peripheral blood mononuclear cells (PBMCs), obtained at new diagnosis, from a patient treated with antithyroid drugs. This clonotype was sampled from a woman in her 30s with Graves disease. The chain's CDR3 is CASRDRGGRTEAFF. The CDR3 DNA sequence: TGTGCCAGCAGGGATCGAGGGGGACGCACTGAAGCTTTCTTT.